The 18 T cell receptor beta chains in this list originate from one sample, sequenced in a study of glioma-infiltrating T cells after dendritic cell vaccination. This sample's time point: after dendritic cell vaccination, including at tumor progression/relapse. TCRdb's copy holds only in-frame clones and misses some; the assay was immunoSEQ multiplex PCR. This sample yields 91,000 or so clones, of which 75% to 90% are seen a single time; 5.4% belongs to the top ten. The specimen comprised blood, sampled after dendritic cell vaccination. These receptors originate from a human donor with glioblastoma.

V usage is TRBV30 and J usage is TRBJ1-1; no reliable D call. The CDR3 is 11 residues long. Looked up from germline, CDR1 is GTSNPN and CDR2 is SVGIG (reference sequence). V lost 0 bases, J lost 7 bases, and 6 bases lay in between. The DNA of the CDR3 is TGTGCCTGGAGTGTACAGAGTGAAGCTTTCTTT. As protein: CAWSVQSEAFF.

This sequence joins TRBV9 and TRBJ1-1; D perhaps matches TRBD1 (6 bases). This CDR3 has 15 residues. Germline V gene lookup returns CDR1 SGDLS and CDR2 YYNGEE. V lost 3 bases and J lost 4, with 16 bases in between. Written as DNA, the CDR3 is TGTGCCAGCAGCGCTTTCAGGGGATCCGGCACTGAAGCTTTCTTT. Protein: CASSAFRGSGTEAFF.

The rearrangement links TRBV5-1 to TRBJ2-7; a weak D match, TRBD1 (6 bases). Germline-derived CDR1 and CDR2 are SGHRS and YFSETQ. The V end was cut by 0 bases, the J end by 0 bases, with 13 bases between. The CDR3 totals 16 residues. CDR3 DNA: TGCGCCAGCAGCTTGGGCCGGGACACCTTCTCCTACGAGCAGTACTTC. It codes for CASSLGRDTFSYEQYF.

This clone was recorded only once. The V gene is TRBV5-6, the J gene TRBJ2-7, with D possibly TRBD1 on 5 matching bases. Germline V lookup: CDR1 SGHDT, CDR2 YYEEEE. Trimming stripped 0 bases from V and 0 bases from J, with 7 bases between. The CDR3 has 14 residues. The CDR3, as DNA: TGTGCCAGCAGCTTGGGGACACTCTCCTACGAGCAGTACTTC. It encodes CASSLGTLSYEQYF.

The V gene is TRBV6-5, the J gene TRBJ2-3; possible D gene TRBD1, 6 bases. Germline V lookup: CDR1 MNHEY, CDR2 SVGAGI. The V end lost 7 bases, the J end lost 4 bases, and 12 bases lay between the germline ends. CDR3 length: 13 residues. CDR3 loop: CASTRTVSDTQYF. The DNA of the CDR3 is TGTGCCAGCACTCGGACAGTTTCAGATACGCAGTATTTT.

The genes are TRBV6-6 and TRBJ2-3, with D uncertain. V was cut by 2 bases and J by 7 bases, with 4 bases left in between. CDR1 and CDR2 from the germline V gene are MNHNY and SVGAGI (reference sequence). The CDR3 totals 11 residues. DNA of the CDR3: TGTGCCAGCAGTTACAACTATACGCAGTATTTT. Amino acid sequence: CASSYNYTQYF.

V is TRBV7-3 and J is TRBJ2-1; D is ambiguous. CDR1 and CDR2 (germline): SGHTA, FQGTGA. This CDR3 region has 15 residues. Trimming took off 2 bases at V and 5 bases at J, with 13 bases between the two ends. The CDR3 bases are TGTGCCAGCAGCTTATCTCAGGTTGGCCACAATGAGCAGTTCTTC. Translation: CASSLSQVGHNEQFF.

The rearrangement joins TRBV2 to TRBJ2-5; 7 bases match TRBD2. Germline V CDR1 and CDR2: SNHLY, FYNNEI. CDR3 length: 17 amino acids. V was pared by 6 bases and J by 4 bases, with 17 bases of the junction left unmatched. CDR3 in amino acids: CASSQPLGSGVPETQYF. CDR3 nucleotide sequence: TGTGCCAGCAGCCAGCCTCTTGGGAGCGGGGTTCCAGAGACCCAGTACTTC.

In its sample, this clone was seen a few times. This chain joins TRBV5-4 and TRBJ1-3, with 8 positions matching TRBD1. This CDR3 region has 15 residues. Germline CDR1 is SGHNT and CDR2 is YYREEE (reference sequence). After removal of 3 bases from V and 7 bases from J, the junction contained 9 bases not matched to a gene. CDR3 in amino acids: CASSSRGTGPNTIYF. CDR3 in DNA: TGTGCCAGCAGCTCACGGGGGACAGGACCTAACACCATATATTTT. Together with reference TRBV5-4 and TRBJ1-3, the CDR3 gives the full variable domain: ETGVTQSPTHLIKTRGQQVTLRCSSQSGHNTVSWYQQALGQGPQFIFQYYREEENGRGNFPPRFSGLQFPNYSSELNVNALELDDSALYLCASSSRGTGPNTIYFGEGSWLTVV.

This chain links TRBV9 with TRBJ2-2; TRBD1 matches 10 bases. There are 16 residues in the CDR3. The germline V gene has CDR1 SGDLS and CDR2 YYNGEE. V lost 4 bases, J lost 3 bases, and 6 bases stayed unmatched. CDR3 nucleotide sequence: TGTGCCAGCAGCCCCCGGACAGGGGGGGACACCGGGGAGCTGTTTTTT. Its protein product is CASSPRTGGDTGELFF.

The V gene is TRBV5-1, the J gene TRBJ2-3; no reliable D call. Germline V gives CDR1 SGHRS, CDR2 YFSETQ. CDR3 length equals 13 residues. With 3 bases removed from V and 0 bases from J, the gap between germline ends came to 5 bases. CDR3 in DNA: TGCGCCAGCAGCTCCCTTAGCACAGATACGCAGTATTTT. Its protein product is CASSSLSTDTQYF.

The V and J genes are TRBV9 and TRBJ2-3; 9 bases line up with TRBD1. The V gene's germline CDR1 is SGDLS and CDR2 YYNGEE. The junction had 12 bases not matched to a gene; V was cut back by 2 bases and J by 5 bases. The CDR3 spans 17 residues. The CDR3 region has the DNA TGTGCCAGCAGCGTCGATCCGGGACAGGGTCTTAAAGATACGCAGTATTTT. Amino acids: CASSVDPGQGLKDTQYF.

This chain uses TRBV5-1 with TRBJ1-1; D gene unclear. From germline, CDR1 is SGHRS and CDR2 YFSETQ. The CDR3 has 15 amino acids. Trimming left V 1 base short and J 5 bases short, with 15 bases between. As DNA, the CDR3 is TGCGCCAGCAGCTTGACTGAATTCCGGGATACTGAAGCTTTCTTT. As protein: CASSLTEFRDTEAFF.

CDR3 residues: CASSDYRNRRNEQFF. The CDR3 nucleotides read TGTGCCAGCAGCGACTACCGCAATCGACGCAATGAGCAGTTCTTC. The rearrangement joins TRBV7-6 to TRBJ2-1, with D tentatively TRBD2 (5 bases). V gave up 5 bases and J gave up 6 bases, with 17 bases separating them. The CDR3 consists of 15 residues. The germline gives CDR1 SGHVS, CDR2 FNYEAQ.

This rearrangement joins TRBV4-1 to TRBJ2-3; D possibly corresponds to TRBD2 (6 bases). Trimming pared 1 base from V and 4 bases from J, leaving 9 bases between. Germline loops: CDR1 MGHRA, CDR2 YSYEKL. The CDR3 consists of 14 residues. CDR3 nucleotide sequence: TGCGCCAGCAGCCAAGTACGGGGGTCAGATACGCAGTATTTT. As protein: CASSQVRGSDTQYF.

The rearrangement uses TRBV6-6 and TRBJ1-1; D perhaps matches TRBD1 (5 bases). CDR3 size: 13 residues. V dropped 6 bases and J dropped 3 bases, with 11 bases sitting between them. CDR1 and CDR2 (germline): MNHNY, SVGAGI (reference sequence). As DNA, the CDR3 is TGTGCCAGCAGCCAGGGTTTATACACTGAAGCTTTCTTT. It encodes CASSQGLYTEAFF.

Only a few counts were recorded for this clone. The genes are TRBV6-5 and TRBJ1-2; tentatively, D is TRBD1 (6 bases). V lost 4 bases to trimming and J lost 4 bases, with 13 bases between them. The CDR3 sequence is 14 residues long. In germline, CDR1 is MNHEY, CDR2 SVGAGI. CDR3 DNA sequence: TGTGCCAGCAGTTCCTTGTCACAGGGCTATGGCTACACCTTC. Translation gives CASSSLSQGYGYTF.

This sequence joins TRBV4-1 and TRBJ1-3, with unresolved D. The V and J ends lost 3 bases and 9 bases respectively, with 18 bases between them. CDR3 length: 15 amino acids. CDR1 MGHRA and CDR2 YSYEKL come from the germline V gene. The CDR3 loop is CASSHPSRGIGTIYF. In DNA form, the CDR3 reads TGCGCCAGCAGCCACCCCTCACGAGGGATCGGCACCATATATTTT.